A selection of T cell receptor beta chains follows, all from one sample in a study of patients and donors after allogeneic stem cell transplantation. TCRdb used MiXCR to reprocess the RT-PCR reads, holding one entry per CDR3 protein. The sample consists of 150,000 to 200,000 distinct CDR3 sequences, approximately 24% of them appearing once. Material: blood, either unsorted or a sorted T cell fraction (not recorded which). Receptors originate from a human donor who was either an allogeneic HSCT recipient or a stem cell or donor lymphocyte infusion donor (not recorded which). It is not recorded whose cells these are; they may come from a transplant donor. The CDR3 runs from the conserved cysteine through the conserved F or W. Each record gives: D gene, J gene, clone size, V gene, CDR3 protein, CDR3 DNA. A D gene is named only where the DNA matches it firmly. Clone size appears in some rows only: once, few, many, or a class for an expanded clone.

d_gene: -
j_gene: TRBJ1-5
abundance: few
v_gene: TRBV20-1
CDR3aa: CSASEGRIGWGQPQHF
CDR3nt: TGCAGTGCTAGTGAGGGAAGGATTGGATGGGGTCAGCCCCAGCATTTT

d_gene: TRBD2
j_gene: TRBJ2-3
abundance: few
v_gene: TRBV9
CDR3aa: CASSATSGFTDTQYF
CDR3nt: TGTGCCAGCAGTGCGACTAGCGGGTTCACAGATACGCAGTATTTT

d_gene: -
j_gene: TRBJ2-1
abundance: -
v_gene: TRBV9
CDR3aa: CASSVGTYNEQFF
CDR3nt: TGTGCCAGCAGCGTAGGAACCTACAATGAGCAGTTCTTC

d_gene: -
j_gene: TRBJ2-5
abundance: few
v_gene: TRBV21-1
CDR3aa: CASSKGKGEGSQETQYF
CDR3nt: TGTGCCAGCAGCAAAGGAAAAGGCGAAGGGAGTCAAGAGACCCAGTACTTC

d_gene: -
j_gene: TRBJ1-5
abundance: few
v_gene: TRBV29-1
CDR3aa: CSVCRWAYDQPQHF
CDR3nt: TGCAGCGTTTGCCGATGGGCCTATGATCAGCCCCAGCATTTT

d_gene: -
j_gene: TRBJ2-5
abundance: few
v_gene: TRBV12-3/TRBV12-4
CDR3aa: CASSTLETQYF
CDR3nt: TGTGCCAGCAGCACCCTAGAGACCCAGTACTTC

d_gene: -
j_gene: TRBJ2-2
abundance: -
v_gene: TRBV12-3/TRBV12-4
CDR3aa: CASSPTGYTGELFF
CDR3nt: TGTGCCAGCAGTCCCACAGGCTACACCGGGGAGCTGTTTTTT

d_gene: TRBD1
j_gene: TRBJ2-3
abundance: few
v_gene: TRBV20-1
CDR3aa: CSADRADTQYF
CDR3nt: TGCAGTGCAGACAGGGCAGATACGCAGTATTTT

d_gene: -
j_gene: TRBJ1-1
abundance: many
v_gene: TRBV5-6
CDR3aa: CASSGPEPEAFF
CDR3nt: TGTGCCAGCAGCGGTCCAGAACCTGAAGCTTTCTTT

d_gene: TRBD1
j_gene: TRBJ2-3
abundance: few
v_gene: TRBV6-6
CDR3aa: CASSPARQGLGADTQYF
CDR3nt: TGTGCCAGCAGCCCCGCCCGACAGGGATTGGGGGCAGATACGCAGTATTTT

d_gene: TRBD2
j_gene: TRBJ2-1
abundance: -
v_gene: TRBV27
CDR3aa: CASGLLAAPPYNEQFF
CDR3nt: TGTGCCAGCGGTTTACTAGCGGCCCCGCCTTACAATGAGCAGTTCTTC

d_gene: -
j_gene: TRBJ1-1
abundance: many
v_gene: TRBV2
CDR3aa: CASSEAGGTEAFF
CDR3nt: TGTGCCAGCAGTGAAGCAGGGGGCACTGAAGCTTTCTTT

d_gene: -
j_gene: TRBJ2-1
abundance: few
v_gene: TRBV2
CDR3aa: CASSRDYNEQFF
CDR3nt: TGTGCCAGCAGTCGTGACTACAATGAGCAGTTCTTC

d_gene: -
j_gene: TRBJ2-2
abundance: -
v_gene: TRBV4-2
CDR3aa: CASSQDVIGQNTGELFF
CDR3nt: TGTGCCAGCAGCCAAGATGTGATAGGCCAGAACACCGGGGAGCTGTTTTTT

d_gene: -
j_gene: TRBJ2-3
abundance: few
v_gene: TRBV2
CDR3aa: CASVGVVDTQYF
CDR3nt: TGTGCCAGCGTGGGAGTGGTAGATACGCAGTATTTT

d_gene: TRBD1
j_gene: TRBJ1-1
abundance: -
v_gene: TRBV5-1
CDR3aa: CASSPPGQGASTEAFF
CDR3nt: TGCGCCAGCAGCCCTCCGGGACAGGGGGCGAGTACTGAAGCTTTCTTT

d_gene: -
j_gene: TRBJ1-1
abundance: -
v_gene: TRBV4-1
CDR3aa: CASSHRSSGNTEAFF
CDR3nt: TGCGCCAGCAGCCACAGATCGTCAGGGAACACTGAAGCTTTCTTT

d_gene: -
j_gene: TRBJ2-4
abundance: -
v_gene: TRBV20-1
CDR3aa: CSARDPTGIKNIQYF
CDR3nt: TGCAGTGCTAGAGACCCTACAGGGATCAAAAACATTCAGTACTTC

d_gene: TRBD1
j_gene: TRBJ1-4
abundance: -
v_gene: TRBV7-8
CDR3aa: CASRSTGTGNRKLFF
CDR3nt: TGTGCCAGCAGGTCCACCGGGACAGGGAACAGAAAACTGTTTTTT

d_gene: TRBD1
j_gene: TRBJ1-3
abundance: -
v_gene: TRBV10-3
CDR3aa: CAIRDYRGHRSGNTIYF
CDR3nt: TGTGCCATCAGGGATTACAGGGGGCACCGGTCTGGAAACACCATATATTTT

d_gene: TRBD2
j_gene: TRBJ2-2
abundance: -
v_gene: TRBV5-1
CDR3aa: CASSLKKRGRSGELFF
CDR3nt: TGCGCCAGCAGCTTGAAGAAGCGGGGGCGGTCCGGGGAGCTGTTTTTT

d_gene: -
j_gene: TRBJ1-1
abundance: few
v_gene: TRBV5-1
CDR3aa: CASSSQDTEAFF
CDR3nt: TGCGCCAGCAGCTCACAGGACACTGAAGCTTTCTTT

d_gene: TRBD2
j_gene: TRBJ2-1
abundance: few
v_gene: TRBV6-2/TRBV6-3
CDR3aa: CASSYSRLADYNEQFF
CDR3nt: TGTGCCAGCAGTTACTCTAGACTAGCGGACTACAATGAGCAGTTCTTC

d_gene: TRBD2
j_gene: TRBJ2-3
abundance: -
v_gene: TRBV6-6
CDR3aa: CASSFSSGGAGDTQYF
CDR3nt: TGTGCCAGCAGTTTTTCTAGCGGGGGGGCTGGAGATACGCAGTATTTT

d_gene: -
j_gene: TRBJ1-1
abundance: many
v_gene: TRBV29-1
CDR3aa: CSGGQQNTEAFF
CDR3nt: TGCAGCGGTGGACAGCAGAACACTGAAGCTTTCTTT

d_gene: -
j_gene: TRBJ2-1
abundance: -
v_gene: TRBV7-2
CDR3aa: CASSLPGGEQFF
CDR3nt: TGTGCCAGCAGCTTACCGGGCGGGGAGCAGTTCTTC

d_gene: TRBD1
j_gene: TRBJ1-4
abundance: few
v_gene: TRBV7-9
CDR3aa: CASSLEWDRRYTNEKLFF
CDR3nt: TGTGCCAGCAGCTTAGAATGGGACAGGCGGTACACTAATGAAAAACTGTTTTTT

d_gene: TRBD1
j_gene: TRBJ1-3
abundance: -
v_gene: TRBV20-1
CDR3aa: CSAISGTGSGNTIYF
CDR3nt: TGCAGTGCTATCTCCGGGACAGGGTCTGGAAACACCATATATTTT

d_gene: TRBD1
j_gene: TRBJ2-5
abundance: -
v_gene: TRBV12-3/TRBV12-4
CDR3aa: CASSRRQGKYQETQYF
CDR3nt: TGTGCCAGCAGCCGCCGACAGGGAAAGTACCAAGAGACCCAGTACTTC

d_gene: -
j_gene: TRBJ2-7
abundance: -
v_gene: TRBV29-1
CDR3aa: CSVEGHHEQYF
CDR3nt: TGCAGCGTTGAAGGACACCACGAGCAGTACTTC

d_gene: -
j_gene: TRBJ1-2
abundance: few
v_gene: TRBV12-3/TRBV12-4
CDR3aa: CASSARGGYGYTF
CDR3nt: TGTGCCAGCAGTGCAAGGGGAGGCTATGGCTACACCTTC

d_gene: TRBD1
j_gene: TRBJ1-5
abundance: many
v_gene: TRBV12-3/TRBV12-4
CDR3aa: CASSFGTGGNQPQHF
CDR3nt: TGTGCCAGCAGTTTTGGGACAGGTGGCAATCAGCCCCAGCATTTT

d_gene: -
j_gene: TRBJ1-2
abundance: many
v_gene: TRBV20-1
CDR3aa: CSARDQGGYTF
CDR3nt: TGCAGTGCTAGAGATCAGGGTGGCTACACCTTC

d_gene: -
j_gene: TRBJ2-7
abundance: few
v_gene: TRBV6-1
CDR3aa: CASSAGTYEQYF
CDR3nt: TGTGCCAGCAGTGCTGGGACCTACGAGCAGTACTTC

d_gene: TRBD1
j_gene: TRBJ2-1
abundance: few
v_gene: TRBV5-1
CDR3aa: CASSQGAYNEQFF
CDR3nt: TGCGCCAGCAGTCAGGGGGCCTACAATGAGCAGTTCTTC

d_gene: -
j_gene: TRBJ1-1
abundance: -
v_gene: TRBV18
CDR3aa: CASSPDPAAEAFF
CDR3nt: TGTGCCAGCTCTCCCGACCCGGCCGCTGAAGCTTTCTTT

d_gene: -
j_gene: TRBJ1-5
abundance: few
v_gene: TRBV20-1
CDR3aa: CSASIQPGQPQHF
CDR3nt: TGCAGTGCTAGTATTCAACCGGGTCAGCCCCAGCATTTT